The 6 T cell receptor beta chains given below trace back to one sample, sequenced in a study of T cell responses to AZD1222 COVID-19 vaccine. The method was immunoSEQ multiplex PCR; TCRdb's version includes in-frame clones alone and lacks a portion of them. Of 100,000 to 150,000 clones in the sample, about nine tenths were seen once. The source material was peripheral blood, sampled on day 0 of MenACWY control vaccination. These receptor sequences come from an adult in good health.

This chain connects TRBV9 to TRBJ2-5, with TRBD2 matching over 8 bases. Germline V CDR1 and CDR2: SGDLS, YYNGEE. The J segment lost 5 bases and the V segment lost 4 bases, leaving 4 bases of the junction unmatched. The CDR3 length is 13 residues. Here the CDR3 DNA reads TGTGCCAGCAGCCCGGGGGGGCAGGAGACCCAGTACTTC. This sequence encodes CASSPGGQETQYF.

CDR3 in DNA: TGTGCCAGCAGCGACCGACAGGGGGCCTACGAGCAGTACTTC. Protein: CASSDRQGAYEQYF. J is TRBJ2-7 and V is TRBV7-9, with 9 bases lining up with TRBD1. The V segment lost 5 bases and the J segment 2 bases; nucleotides outside the gene matches: 4. The CDR3 length is 14 residues. Per germline, CDR1 SEHNR and CDR2 FQNEAQ (reference sequence).

V usage is TRBV9 and J usage is TRBJ1-2; D gene ambiguous. CDR1 is SGDLS and CDR2 is YYNGEE in the germline V gene. Trimming took off 8 bases at V and 6 bases at J, with 5 bases between the two ends. The CDR3 is 9 residues long. This chain's CDR3 is CARPHGYTF. CDR3 nucleotides: TGTGCCAGACCACATGGCTACACCTTC.

In DNA, the CDR3 is TGTGCCAGCAGTTTCCATAAGGGGGAGCAGTACTTC. It translates to CASSFHKGEQYF. This chain connects TRBV27 to TRBJ2-7; D may be TRBD1 (5 bases). The germline V and J ends were trimmed by 3 bases and 7 bases, with 10 bases remaining between them. CDR1 and CDR2 from the germline V gene are MNHEY and SMNVEV (reference sequence). This CDR3 contains 12 residues.

The chain recombines TRBV28 with TRBJ1-6, with 8 bases fitting TRBD1. Germline CDR1 reads MDHEN; CDR2 reads SYDVKM. The CDR3 is made up of 14 amino acids. V dropped 6 bases and J dropped 11; count of bases not matched to a gene: 9. CDR3: CASSLDRDGAPLHF. The DNA of the CDR3 is TGTGCCAGCAGCTTGGACAGGGATGGGGCACCCCTCCACTTT.

The V gene is TRBV18, the J gene TRBJ1-2; no definite D call. V shed 5 bases and J shed 6 bases, with 7 bases lying between them. This CDR3 is 11 amino acids long. Germline CDR1 and CDR2: KGHSH and LQKENI. The CDR3 nucleotides read TGTGCCAGCTCAAGTGTAGATGGCTACACCTTC. Translating gives CASSSVDGYTF.